Listed here are 28 T cell receptor beta chains from one sample, sequenced in a study of CD8+CD57+ T cells in acquired aplastic anemia. TCR beta VDJ and CDR3 were profiled, and genomic DNA was the template. TCRdb re-derived calls from the reads in MiXCR, one entry per CDR3 protein. The profile shows 75,000 to 100,000 distinct CDR3 sequences, about 63% of them singletons. All patients picked for sequencing had shown, by flow cytometry, an expansion of CD8+CD57+ cells. Sequencing input: sorted CD4+, CD8+, or CD8+CD57+ T cells (not recorded which) from PBMCs. The receptors were gathered from a human donor with aplastic anemia.

This rearrangement joins TRBV19 to TRBJ1-6; no definite D call. Germline V gene lookup returns CDR1 LNHDA and CDR2 SQIVND (reference sequence). V shed 5 bases and J shed 6 bases, with 8 bases lying between them. CDR3 length equals 13 residues. CDR3 sequence reads: CASSRSRNSPLHF. DNA of the CDR3: TGTGCCAGTAGTCGGTCACGTAATTCACCCCTCCACTTT. The variable domain in full, completed from reference TRBV19 and TRBJ1-6, reads DGGITQSPKYLFRKEGQNVTLSCEQNLNHDAMYWYRQDPGQGLRLIYYSQIVNDFQKGDIAEGYSVSREKKESFPLTVTSAQKNPTAFYLCASSRSRNSPLHFGNGTRLTVT.

V is TRBV5-6 and J is TRBJ2-3; TRBD2 matches at 8 bases. Per the germline V gene, CDR1 is SGHDT and CDR2 is YYEEEE. CDR3 length equals 15 residues. V dropped 5 bases and J dropped 1; count of bases not matched to a gene: 6. The CDR3 coding sequence is TGTGCCAGCAGTGAAAAAGCGGGGGGCACAGATACGCAGTATTTT. Its translation is CASSEKAGGTDTQYF.

CDR3 residues: CASSLTGRFTEAFF. The CDR3 DNA follows: TGTGCCAGCAGCTTGACAGGGAGATTCACTGAAGCTTTCTTT. The rearrangement joins TRBV7-9 to TRBJ1-1; 7 positions match TRBD1. The CDR3 covers 14 residues. From germline, CDR1 is SEHNR and CDR2 FQNEAQ (reference sequence). Germline trimming cut 3 bases from V and 4 bases from J; bases unmatched to any gene: 5.

The V and J genes are TRBV2 and TRBJ2-2; 8 nucleotides match TRBD2. Trimming removed 5 bases from V and 6 bases from J; junction bases left unmatched: 8. The CDR3 sequence is 15 residues long. Germline assignment: CDR1 SNHLY and CDR2 FYNNEI. The CDR3 nucleotides read TGTGCCAGCAGTTGGACTAGCCCTAGGGCCGGGGAGCTGTTTTTT. It specifies CASSWTSPRAGELFF.

The chain carries TRBV3-1 and TRBJ1-4; D is unclear. The CDR3 runs 16 residues. V was shortened by 2 bases and J by 0 bases, with 10 bases between the two germline ends. The germline CDR1 and CDR2 sequences are LGHDT and YNNKEL (reference sequence). The CDR3 region is CASSQPLGATNEKLFF. CDR3 in DNA: TGTGCCAGCAGCCAACCTTTGGGAGCAACTAATGAAAAACTGTTTTTT.

The V and J genes are TRBV7-9 and TRBJ1-2, with 8 bases identical to TRBD1. Germline V gene sequence: CDR1 SEHNR, CDR2 FQNEAQ (reference sequence). V shed 6 bases, J shed 7 bases, and the junction held 10 bases outside the gene matches. This CDR3 has 14 amino acids. The CDR3: CASSPRTGYGGYTF. The CDR3 DNA follows: TGTGCCAGCAGTCCCCGGACAGGGTATGGTGGCTACACCTTC.

Worth noting for this clonotype: One end of the junction is discordant with germline, which a read error may explain. The gene calls are TRBV20-1 and TRBJ2-7, with D perhaps matching TRBD1 or TRBD2 (5 bases each). CDR1 and CDR2 (germline): DFQATT, SNEGSKA (reference sequence). CDR3 size: 14 residues. The CDR3 coding sequence is TGCAGCGCTCTAGTAGGAAGCGGACGGGGCGAGCGGTACTTC. It codes for CSALVGSGRGERYF.

V usage is TRBV19 and J usage is TRBJ1-3; D might be TRBD1 (5 bases). CDR1 LNHDA and CDR2 SQIVND come from the germline V gene (reference sequence). Trimming removed 3 bases from V and 4 bases from J, with 13 bases in between. CDR3 size: 15 residues. The CDR3 nucleotides read TGTGCCAGTAGTATGATGGCAGGGTCAGGAAACACCATATATTTT. This encodes CASSMMAGSGNTIYF.

The CDR3 coding sequence is TGTGCCAGCAGTGGTGGGCAGGGGCAGTACTTC. It specifies CASSGGQGQYF. V and J are TRBV2 and TRBJ2-7; perhaps TRBD1 as D (5 bases). The CDR3 is made up of 11 amino acids. Trimming stripped 4 bases from V and 9 bases from J, with 10 bases between. The V gene's germline CDR1 is SNHLY and CDR2 FYNNEI.

V is TRBV20-1 and J is TRBJ2-7, with TRBD1 matching 7 bases. V was clipped by 5 bases and J by 2 bases; unmatched bases: 15. Per germline, CDR1 DFQATT and CDR2 SNEGSKA (reference sequence). This CDR3 region has 16 residues. CDR3 in DNA: TGCAGTGCTGGGGATTTCGGACAGGCTGCCCCCTACGAGCAGTACTTC. Protein: CSAGDFGQAAPYEQYF.

This clonotype was recorded a few times. The chain joins TRBV20-1 to TRBJ2-3, with D perhaps given as TRBD1 or TRBD2 (6 bases each). Germline loops: CDR1 DFQATT, CDR2 SNEGSKA (reference sequence). V lost 6 bases and J lost 3, with 13 bases in between. The CDR3 is made up of 13 amino acids. The CDR3 DNA is TGCAGTGCAGATACAGGGAGGACAGATACGCAGTATTTT. Its protein is CSADTGRTDTQYF.

The rearrangement links TRBV20-1 to TRBJ2-7; a weak D match, TRBD2 (6 bases). Trimming cost V 3 bases and J 6 bases, with 18 bases left between them. Germline CDR1 reads DFQATT; CDR2 reads SNEGSKA (reference sequence). The CDR3 contains 14 residues. The CDR3 DNA is TGCAGTGCTAGGGAGTCATTGGGGGGTGGCGAGCAGTACTTC. It codes for CSARESLGGGEQYF.

The J gene is TRBJ2-7, the V gene TRBV5-5, with D unclear. CDR1 and CDR2 (germline): SGHKS, YYEKEE (reference sequence). Deletions cut 0 bases from V and 0 bases from J, with 7 bases between. This CDR3 spans 14 amino acids. The DNA for the CDR3 is TGTGCCAGCAGCTTGGAGAGAGTCTCCTACGAGCAGTACTTC. Its protein is CASSLERVSYEQYF.

This chain joins TRBV29-1 and TRBJ1-1; 7 nucleotides line up with TRBD1. The germline CDR1 and CDR2 sequences are SQVTM and ANQGSEA. V dropped 7 bases and J dropped 0; count of bases not matched to a gene: 2. The CDR3 extends over 12 amino acids. This CDR3 reads CSAGQMNTEAFF. The CDR3 coding sequence is TGCAGCGCGGGACAGATGAACACTGAAGCTTTCTTT.

This clonotype was seen more than once but under ten times. The rearrangement joins TRBV20-1 to TRBJ2-3, with a weak D call TRBD1 (5 bases). Germline V gene sequence: CDR1 DFQATT, CDR2 SNEGSKA (reference sequence). V lost 8 bases, J lost 5 bases, and 11 bases lay in between. This CDR3 has 11 residues. CDR3 coding DNA: TGCAGTCCTCTCCAGGGAGATACGCAGTATTTT. Protein sequence: CSPLQGDTQYF.

The CDR3 DNA sequence: TGTGCCACCGGGGTGGGGATCCTACTGAACAATGAGCAGTTCTTC. Amino acids: CATGVGILLNNEQFF. The rearrangement joins TRBV2 to TRBJ2-1, with D possibly TRBD2 on 5 matching bases. Germline-derived CDR1 and CDR2 are SNHLY and FYNNEI. V lost 10 bases, J lost 5 bases, and 21 bases lay in between. The CDR3 covers 15 residues.

J is TRBJ2-2 and V is TRBV25-1; the match to TRBD1 covers 12 bases. The V and J ends lost 3 bases and 4 bases, in that order; junction bases with no gene match: 3. Germline CDR1 reads MGHDK; CDR2 reads SYGVNS. The length of the CDR3 is 16 residues. As DNA, the CDR3 is TGTGCCAGCAGTGATCCGGGACAGGGGGCCACCGGGGAGCTGTTTTTT. This gives the protein CASSDPGQGATGELFF.

The chain combines TRBV10-3 with TRBJ1-2; TRBD1 is a possible D gene (5 bases). Germline V lookup: CDR1 ENHRY, CDR2 SYGVKD. The CDR3 spans 13 residues. The ends were cut back, 0 bases at V and 5 bases at J, with 7 bases in the middle. CDR3 amino acids: CAISESDTYGYTF. The CDR3 bases are TGTGCCATCAGTGAGTCGGACACGTATGGCTACACCTTC.

The rearrangement joins TRBV7-3 to TRBJ2-3; D call uncertain. Germline V gene lookup returns CDR1 SGHTA and CDR2 FQGTGA. The V and J ends lost 8 bases and 0 bases respectively, with 9 bases between them. This CDR3 region has 13 residues. Here the CDR3 DNA reads TGTGCCAGCTCACCACCAAGCACAGATACGCAGTATTTT. Its protein product is CASSPPSTDTQYF.

The chain recombines TRBV7-3 with TRBJ1-6, with 8 bases lining up with TRBD1. The junction had 4 bases not matched to a gene; V was cut back by 2 bases and J by 7 bases. The CDR3 is 15 residues long. The germline V gene encodes CDR1 SGHTA and CDR2 FQGTGA. The chain's CDR3 is CASSLFGTGNSPLHF. For the CDR3, the DNA is TGTGCCAGCAGCTTATTCGGGACAGGCAATTCACCCCTCCACTTT.

This clonotype was picked up a small number of times. The V call is TRBV20-1, the J call TRBJ1-2, with D hard to call. The germline gives CDR1 DFQATT, CDR2 SNEGSKA (reference sequence). The CDR3 loop spans 14 amino acids. The germline V and J ends were trimmed by 1 base and 4 bases, with 13 bases remaining between them. CDR3 residues: CSARVSREAYGYTF. CDR3 in DNA: TGCAGTGCTAGAGTGAGTCGGGAAGCCTATGGCTACACCTTC.

The chain links TRBV25-1 to TRBJ1-2, with 11 bases matching TRBD1. Germline V CDR1 and CDR2: MGHDK, SYGVNS. This CDR3 comprises 15 residues. J was trimmed by 6 bases and V by 0 bases; bases with no gene match: 3. CDR3 sequence (DNA): TGTGCCAGCAGTGAATACCGGACAGGGGGCAATGGCTACACCTTC. Translation: CASSEYRTGGNGYTF.

The table lists this clonotype with many counts. This rearrangement joins TRBV9 to TRBJ2-5; 7 bases match TRBD2. This CDR3 has 14 residues. The J segment lost 2 bases and the V segment lost 4 bases, leaving 5 bases of the junction unmatched. From germline, CDR1 is SGDLS and CDR2 YYNGEE. The CDR3 DNA reads TGTGCCAGCAGCCCCGGGGGGACTCAAGAGACCCAGTACTTC. Amino acids: CASSPGGTQETQYF.

This chain uses TRBV7-2 with TRBJ1-2; D ambiguous. Germline V gene lookup returns CDR1 SGHTA and CDR2 FQGNSA. V was cut by 1 base and J by 8 bases, with 11 bases left in between. The CDR3 covers 13 residues. This CDR3 reads CASSLETASGYTF. In DNA, the CDR3 is TGTGCCAGCAGCTTAGAAACCGCCTCCGGCTACACCTTC.

The chain combines TRBV10-2 with TRBJ1-5, with D perhaps matching TRBD1 (5 bases). The CDR3 is made up of 12 amino acids. Germline V gene lookup returns CDR1 WSHSY and CDR2 SAAADI. The V end was cut by 6 bases, the J end by 7 bases, with 10 bases between. The CDR3 DNA reads as TGCGCCAGCAGGGACAAATCACAGCCCCAGCATTTT. Translation gives CASRDKSQPQHF.

A remark on this clonotype: A much larger clone lies a single base off, so this may be a read error. This CDR3 fails to terminate in the conserved phenylalanine or tryptophan, so it likely reflects a read error. This chain joins TRBV11-2 and TRBJ2-1; 10 bases are a match to TRBD2. After removal of 1 base from V and 8 bases from J, the junction contained 5 bases not matched to a gene. Per germline, CDR1 SGHAT and CDR2 FQNNGV. This CDR3 region has 15 residues. This CDR3 reads CASSLGAGGPHEQFL. In DNA form, the CDR3 reads TGTGCCAGCAGCTTAGGAGCGGGGGGGCCCCATGAGCAGTTCCTC.

The gene calls are TRBV19 and TRBJ1-5; no clear D. CDR3 length equals 13 residues. Germline CDR1 reads LNHDA; CDR2 reads SQIVND (reference sequence). The V end was cut by 6 bases, the J end by 8 bases, with 14 bases between. In DNA, the CDR3 is TGTGCCAGTAGCCCCGGACCCTCTGAGCCCCAGCATTTT. It specifies CASSPGPSEPQHF.

The V call is TRBV24-1, the J call TRBJ1-2, with D possibly TRBD1 on 5 matching bases. The V gene lost 3 bases and the J gene lost 7 bases, with 11 bases spanning the gap. Germline-derived CDR1 and CDR2 are KGHDR and SFDVKD. The CDR3 consists of 13 residues. Here the CDR3 reads CATSDHQGRGYTF. The CDR3 nucleotides are TGTGCCACCAGTGATCACCAGGGTCGTGGCTACACCTTC.